This T cell receptor beta chain emerged from a study of Ad26.COV2.S vaccination and SARS-CoV-2 variants. Deletions cut 2 bases from V and 5 bases from J, with 12 bases between. The CDR3 sequence is 15 residues long. Germline CDR1 SGHVS, CDR2 FQNEAQ. Sequencing was performed with immunoSEQ multiplex PCR; in TCRdb, only in-frame clones are kept and a portion is missing. The sample has about 280,000 clones, over 75% seen once; the top ten hold around 3%. As for treatment: approximately 18 received Ad26.COV2.S at low or high dose, single or two shots; about 5 received placebo; per-sample allocation not given. Collection of samples fell on day 63 after the first vaccine or placebo injection. Vaccination used an Ad26 vector expressing Wuhan-strain SARS-CoV-2 spike. A few counts support this clone.

The clonotype was recovered from a person between 18 and 60 years old who received the Ad26.COV2.S COVID-19 vaccine or a placebo. V is TRBV7-8 and J is TRBJ2-2, with a possible D match to TRBD2 (5 bases). Here the sequenced sample was peripheral blood, taken in a trial of Ad26.COV2.S vaccine versus placebo. The chain's CDR3 is CASSLRGRGTGELFF. The DNA of the CDR3 is TGTGCCAGCAGCTTAAGAGGGAGAGGGACCGGGGAGCTGTTTTTT.